Listed below are T cell receptor beta chains from one sample, sequenced in a study of cytomegalovirus exposure and HLA in healthy donors. The method was immunoSEQ multiplex PCR; TCRdb's version includes in-frame clones alone and lacks a portion of them. Among about 200,000 clones listed, roughly 83% were seen once. The sequencing input was PBMCs. These receptors were taken from a girl aged 10 to 17 in good health and CMV-seronegative. Both conserved end residues are part of each CDR3. The D gene is left open where the match is weak. Only some rows state a clone size, as once, few, many or a class for expanded clones.

cdr3_aa,cdr3_nt,clone_size,d_call,j_call,v_call
CASSGGRASSPLHF,TGTGCCAGCAGTGGGGGCAGGGCCTCTTCACCCCTCCACTTT,NA,NA,TRBJ1-6,TRBV2
CASSLVGRIQETQYF,TGTGCCAGCAGCTTGGTCGGCAGGATCCAAGAGACCCAGTACTTC,NA,NA,TRBJ2-5,TRBV7-2
CASSSPGTGDGYTF,TGTGCCAGCAGTTCCCCCGGGACAGGGGATGGCTACACCTTC,NA,TRBD1,TRBJ1-2,TRBV6-5
CASSYPQLGGDEKLFF,TGTGCCAGCAGTTACCCCCAACTGGGGGGGGATGAAAAACTGTTTTTT,NA,NA,TRBJ1-4,TRBV6-6
CASSLIGQTEAFF,TGTGCCAGCAGTTTAATTGGACAGACTGAAGCTTTCTTT,NA,NA,TRBJ1-1,TRBV28
CASSSTGNTEAFF,TGTGCCAGCAGTTCAACAGGGAACACTGAAGCTTTCTTT,once,NA,TRBJ1-1,TRBV6-5
CASSPRTRDGRHF,TGTGCCAGCAGTCCTCGGACGCGGGACGGACGTCACTTC,once,NA,TRBJ2-7,TRBV6-5
CAIQGALFQGYTF,TGTGCCATCCAGGGGGCGCTTTTTCAGGGCTACACCTTC,once,TRBD1,TRBJ1-2,TRBV28
CASLGTSDSRWQPQHF,TGTGCCAGTTTGGGGACTAGCGACAGTCGTTGGCAGCCCCAGCATTTT,NA,NA,TRBJ1-5,TRBV19
CASSLAQGALVNEQFF,TGCGCCAGCAGCTTGGCCCAGGGGGCGCTGGTGAATGAGCAGTTCTTC,NA,TRBD1,TRBJ2-1,TRBV5-1
CASSFRWETEAFF,TGTGCCAGCAGTTTTCGGTGGGAGACTGAAGCTTTCTTT,NA,NA,TRBJ1-1,TRBV27
CASSFSGRAGNEQFF,TGTGCCAGCAGCTTTAGCGGGAGGGCCGGCAATGAGCAGTTCTTC,few,TRBD2,TRBJ2-1,TRBV9
CASSRIHQGDYGYTF,TGTGCCAGCAGCCGCATCCATCAGGGGGACTATGGCTACACCTTC,NA,TRBD1,TRBJ1-2,TRBV6-5
CASGSGTSGGETQYF,TGTGCTAGTGGTTCTGGGACTAGCGGCGGAGAGACCCAGTACTTC,NA,TRBD2,TRBJ2-5,TRBV12-5
CASRPTFHEQYF,TGTGCCAGCAGACCGACATTTCACGAGCAGTACTTC,few,NA,TRBJ2-7,TRBV6-5
CASSLDGQGVTGELFF,TGCGCCAGCAGCTTGGACGGACAGGGGGTTACCGGGGAGCTGTTTTTT,NA,TRBD1,TRBJ2-2,TRBV5-1
CASSYQAEMNTEAFF,TGTGCCAGCAGTTATCAGGCAGAAATGAACACTGAAGCTTTCTTT,NA,NA,TRBJ1-1,TRBV6-6
CASSWPLDRGHVGNQPQHF,TGTGCCAGCAGCTGGCCCTTGGACAGGGGGCATGTCGGCAATCAGCCCCAGCATTTT,NA,TRBD1,TRBJ1-5,TRBV7-6
CASSYKRDTEAFF,TGTGCCAGCAGTTATAAGAGGGACACTGAAGCTTTCTTT,few,NA,TRBJ1-1,TRBV6-5
CSVGFSGGNYGYTF,TGCAGCGTTGGATTCTCAGGGGGAAACTATGGCTACACCTTC,NA,TRBD1,TRBJ1-2,TRBV29-1
CASSQPGEGLRYNEQFF,TGCGCCAGCAGCCAACCGGGGGAGGGACTACGATACAATGAGCAGTTCTTC,NA,TRBD2,TRBJ2-1,TRBV4-1
CSAERVYEQYF,TGCAGTGCCGAGAGAGTCTACGAGCAGTACTTC,NA,NA,TRBJ2-7,TRBV20-1
CASIRSGQLNTEAFF,TGTGCCAGTATTCGCTCGGGACAGCTAAACACTGAAGCTTTCTTT,NA,TRBD1,TRBJ1-1,TRBV19
CASSQADAAIYEQYF,TGTGCCAGCAGCCAGGCGGATGCGGCTATCTACGAGCAGTACTTC,NA,NA,TRBJ2-7,TRBV4-2
CASSLGLAASYEQYF,TGTGCCAGCAGTTTAGGACTAGCGGCATCCTACGAGCAGTACTTC,NA,TRBD2,TRBJ2-7,TRBV6-6
CSVEGSGGIPTDTQYF,TGCAGCGTTGAGGGTAGCGGGGGGATCCCCACAGATACGCAGTATTTT,NA,TRBD2,TRBJ2-3,TRBV29-1
CASSLTSMTARDVFTEAFF,TGTGCCAGCAGCTTGACCTCAATGACAGCTCGTGACGTCTTCACTGAAGCTTTCTTT,NA,NA,TRBJ1-1,TRBV5-6
CASSQAGSTDTQYF,TGTGCCAGCAGCCAAGCGGGGAGCACAGATACGCAGTATTTT,NA,NA,TRBJ2-3,TRBV4-2
CASSFEIAGGISSGANVLTF,TGTGCCAGCAGCTTCGAAATAGCGGGGGGGATCAGCTCTGGGGCCAACGTCCTGACTTTC,NA,TRBD2,TRBJ2-6,TRBV7-8
CASSYGPDYEQYF,TGTGCCAGCAGTTACGGGCCAGATTACGAGCAGTACTTC,NA,NA,TRBJ2-7,TRBV6-5
CASRYAREQFF,TGTGCCAGCAGATACGCCAGGGAACAGTTCTTC,NA,NA,TRBJ2-1,TRBV6-1
CASRPRGPGNTIYF,TGTGCCAGCAGACCTAGGGGGCCAGGAAACACCATATATTTT,NA,TRBD1,TRBJ1-3,TRBV7-9
CASILKGRVTEAFF,TGTGCCAGCATCCTCAAGGGCAGGGTCACTGAAGCTTTCTTT,NA,NA,TRBJ1-1,TRBV28
CASSTMTGGEQYF,TGTGCCAGCAGCACGATGACAGGAGGTGAGCAGTACTTC,NA,NA,TRBJ2-7,TRBV5-4
CASSLSYGSTEAFF,TGTGCCAGCAGTTTATCCTACGGGAGCACTGAAGCTTTCTTT,once,NA,TRBJ1-1,TRBV27
CASSQLQGALDEQYF,TGCGCCAGCAGCCAACTCCAGGGGGCTCTGGACGAGCAGTACTTC,NA,TRBD1,TRBJ2-7,TRBV5-1
CASSQIGQAGNTIYF,TGTGCCAGCAGCCAAATCGGACAGGCTGGAAACACCATATATTTT,NA,TRBD1,TRBJ1-3,TRBV14
CASSPGDSPDTQYF,TGTGCCAGCAGTCCCGGGGACAGCCCAGATACGCAGTATTTT,NA,TRBD1,TRBJ2-3,TRBV28
CASSAYGTDNSPLHF,TGTGCCAGCAGCGCTTACGGGACAGATAATTCACCCCTCCACTTT,NA,TRBD1,TRBJ1-6,TRBV9
CASSFYQGDQPQHF,TGTGCCAGCAGTTTTTATCAGGGGGATCAGCCCCAGCATTTT,NA,TRBD1,TRBJ1-5,TRBV28